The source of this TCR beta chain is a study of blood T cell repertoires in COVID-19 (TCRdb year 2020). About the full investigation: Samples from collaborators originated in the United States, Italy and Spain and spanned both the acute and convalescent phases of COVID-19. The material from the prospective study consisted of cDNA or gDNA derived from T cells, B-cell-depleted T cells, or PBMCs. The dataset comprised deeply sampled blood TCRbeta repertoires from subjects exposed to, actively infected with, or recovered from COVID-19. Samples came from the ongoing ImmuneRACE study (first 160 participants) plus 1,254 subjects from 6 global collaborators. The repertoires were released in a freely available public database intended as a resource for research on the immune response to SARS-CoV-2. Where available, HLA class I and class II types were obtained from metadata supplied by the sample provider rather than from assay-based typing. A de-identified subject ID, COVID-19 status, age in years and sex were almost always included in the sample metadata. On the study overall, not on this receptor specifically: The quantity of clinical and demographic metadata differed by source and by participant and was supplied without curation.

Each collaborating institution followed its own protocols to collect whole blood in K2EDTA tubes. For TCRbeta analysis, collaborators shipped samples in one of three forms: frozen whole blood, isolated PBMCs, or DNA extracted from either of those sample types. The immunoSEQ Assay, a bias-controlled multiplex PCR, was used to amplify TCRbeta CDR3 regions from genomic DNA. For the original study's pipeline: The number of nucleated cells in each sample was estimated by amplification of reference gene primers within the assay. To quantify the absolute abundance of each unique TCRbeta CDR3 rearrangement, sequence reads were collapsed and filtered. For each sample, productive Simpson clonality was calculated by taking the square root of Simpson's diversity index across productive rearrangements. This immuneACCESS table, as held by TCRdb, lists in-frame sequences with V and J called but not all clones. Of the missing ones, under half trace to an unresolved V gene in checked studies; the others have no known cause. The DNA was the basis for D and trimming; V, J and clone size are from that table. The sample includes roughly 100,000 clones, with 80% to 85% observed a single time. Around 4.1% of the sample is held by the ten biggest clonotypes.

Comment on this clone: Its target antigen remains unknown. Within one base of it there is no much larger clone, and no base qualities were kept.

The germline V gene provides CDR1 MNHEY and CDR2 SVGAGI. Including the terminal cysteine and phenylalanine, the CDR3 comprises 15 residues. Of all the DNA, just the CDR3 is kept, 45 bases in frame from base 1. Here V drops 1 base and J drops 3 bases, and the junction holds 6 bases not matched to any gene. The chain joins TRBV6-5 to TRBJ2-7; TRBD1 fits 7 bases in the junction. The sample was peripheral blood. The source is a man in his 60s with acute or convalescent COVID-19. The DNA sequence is TGTGCCAGCAGTTACTACCCGACAGGGCACTACGAGCAGTACTTC. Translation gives CASSYYPTGHYEQYF.